This T cell receptor beta chain was identified in a study of blood T cell repertoires in COVID-19. The CDR3 runs 13 residues. CDR1 GTSNPN and CDR2 SVGIG come from the germline V gene (reference sequence). V lost 0 bases and J lost 5, with 7 bases in between. As regards this clone: This sample also contains other DNA sequences that code for the same CDR3.

Clones were sequenced by immunoSEQ multiplex PCR, and TCRdb holds only the in-frame ones, with some missing. Here the sample spans 300,000 to 400,000 clones, over 75% being singletons. This TCR came from a woman aged 50 to 60 who had recovered from COVID-19. This chain connects TRBV30 to TRBJ2-2; possible D gene TRBD2, 6 bases. Sequences were obtained from peripheral blood. The CDR3 DNA reads TGTGCCTGGAGTGTACGGGGGACCGGGGAGCTGTTTTTT. It encodes CAWSVRGTGELFF.